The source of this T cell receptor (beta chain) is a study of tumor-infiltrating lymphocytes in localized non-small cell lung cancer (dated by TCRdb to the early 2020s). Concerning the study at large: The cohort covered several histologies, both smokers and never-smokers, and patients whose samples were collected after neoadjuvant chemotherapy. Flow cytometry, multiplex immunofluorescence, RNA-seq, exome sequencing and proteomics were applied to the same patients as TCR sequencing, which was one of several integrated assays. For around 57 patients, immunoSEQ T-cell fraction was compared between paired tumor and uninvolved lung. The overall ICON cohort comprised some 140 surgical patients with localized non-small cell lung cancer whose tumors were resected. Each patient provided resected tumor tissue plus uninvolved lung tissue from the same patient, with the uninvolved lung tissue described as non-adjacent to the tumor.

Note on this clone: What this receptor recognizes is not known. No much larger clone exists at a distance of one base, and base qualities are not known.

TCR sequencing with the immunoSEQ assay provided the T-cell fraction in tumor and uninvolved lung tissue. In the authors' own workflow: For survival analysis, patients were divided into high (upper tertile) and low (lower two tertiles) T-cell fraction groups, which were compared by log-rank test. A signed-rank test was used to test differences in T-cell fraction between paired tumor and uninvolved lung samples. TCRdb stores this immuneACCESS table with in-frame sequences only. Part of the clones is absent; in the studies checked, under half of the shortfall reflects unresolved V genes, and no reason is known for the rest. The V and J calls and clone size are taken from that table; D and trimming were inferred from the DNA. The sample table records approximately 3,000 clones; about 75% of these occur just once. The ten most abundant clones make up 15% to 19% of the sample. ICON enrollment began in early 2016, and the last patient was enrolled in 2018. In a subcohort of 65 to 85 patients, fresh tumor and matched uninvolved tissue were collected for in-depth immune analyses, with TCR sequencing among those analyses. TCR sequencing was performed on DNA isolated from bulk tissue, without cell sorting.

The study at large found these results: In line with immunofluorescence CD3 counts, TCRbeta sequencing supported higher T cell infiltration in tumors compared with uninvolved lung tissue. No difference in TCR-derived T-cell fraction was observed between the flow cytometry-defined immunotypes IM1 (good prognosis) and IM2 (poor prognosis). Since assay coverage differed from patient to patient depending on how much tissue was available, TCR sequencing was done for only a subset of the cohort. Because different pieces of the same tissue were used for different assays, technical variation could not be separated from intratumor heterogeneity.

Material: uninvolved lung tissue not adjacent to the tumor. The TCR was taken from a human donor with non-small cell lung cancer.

The CDR3 loop reads CASSRRTVVGTDTQYF. The DNA sequence is as follows: TGTGCCAGCAGCCGACGGACAGTCGTCGGCACAGATACGCAGTATTTT. The rearranged segments are TRBV7-9 and TRBJ2-3; 6 matching bases give a weak D call of TRBD1. The V end loses 5 bases and the J end loses 1 base, and a stretch of 16 bases separates them. Reading the germline V gene (reference sequence) gives CDR1 SEHNR and CDR2 FQNEAQ. Including the terminal cysteine and phenylalanine, the CDR3 comprises 16 residues. The only DNA kept is the CDR3, 48 bases in frame from the first base.